The present entry profiles one T cell receptor beta chain with its context. Its antigen is not known. Trimming shortened V by 5 bases and J by 1 base, and 4 bases separated the two germline ends. The CDR3 has 11 amino acids. Germline lookup yields CDR1 SGHDT and CDR2 YYEEEE. Some clones are missing from TCRdb's copy, which holds only in-frame ones; the method was immunoSEQ multiplex PCR. The profile covers around 62,000 clones, with approximately 91% appearing a single time and approximately 0.3% taken by the ten largest. These data originate in a study of OX40 agonist ivuxolimab in advanced cancers. Study-wide context: Patients treated during dose escalation were battling hepatocellular carcinoma, melanoma, renal cell or head and neck cancer. Three patients, one with hepatocellular carcinoma and two with cutaneous melanoma, achieved partial responses. Findings and caveats of the study: Among the lowest peripheral clonal expansion occurred in 0.1-3.0 mg/kg partial responders.

The chain carries TRBV5-6 and TRBJ2-7; D is undetermined. The source was CD4+ or CD8+ T cells sorted from blood, collected in a trial of the OX40 agonist ivuxolimab. The sequence was obtained from an adult with an advanced solid tumor such as melanoma, head and neck, liver or kidney cancer. The DNA of the CDR3 is TGTGCCAGCAGTCGGTCCTACGAGCAGTACTTC. Translation gives CASSRSYEQYF.